One sample yielded the 15 T cell receptor beta chains listed below, sequenced in a study of blood T cell repertoires in COVID-19. Measured with immunoSEQ multiplex PCR; TCRdb has only the in-frame clones, and not every one. The repertoire holds approximately 140,000 clones, 65% to 80% seen once, with about 3.6% in the top ten. The specimen was peripheral blood. The receptors shown here come from a man aged 60-69 years with acute or convalescent COVID-19.

DNA of the CDR3: TGTGCCATCAGTGAGTCCGGGGCGGGGAATGAAAAACTGTTTTTT. Translation: CAISESGAGNEKLFF. The chain uses TRBV10-3 and TRBJ1-4; tentative D call: TRBD1 (5 bases). CDR1 is ENHRY, CDR2 SYGVKD, per germline. V shed 0 bases and J shed 5 bases, with 10 bases lying between them. CDR3 length: 15 residues.

V usage is TRBV5-1 and J usage is TRBJ2-7; 14 bases align to TRBD2. Per germline, CDR1 SGHRS and CDR2 YFSETQ. V shed 0 bases and J 8 bases; nucleotides not matched to a gene: 10. The CDR3 is 17 amino acids. For the CDR3, the DNA is TGCGCCAGCAGCTTGGCCCCCGGGACTAGCGGGAGTAGTAAGCAGTACTTC. Translated, it gives CASSLAPGTSGSSKQYF.

The chain combines TRBV6-1 with TRBJ2-3; 11 bases agree with TRBD2. The length of the CDR3 is 18 residues. With 1 base clipped from V and 2 bases from J, the junction kept 8 bases outside the gene matches. Germline-derived CDR1 and CDR2 are MNHNS and SASEGT. The CDR3 region has the DNA TGTGCCAGCAGTGAAGGGGTTTTAGCGGGAGGGTTCACAGATACGCAGTATTTT. Encoded protein: CASSEGVLAGGFTDTQYF.

J is TRBJ2-1 and V is TRBV7-2; no definite D call. CDR1 and CDR2 from the germline V gene are SGHTA and FQGNSA. The ends were cut back, 6 bases at V and 0 bases at J, with 6 bases in the middle. The CDR3 consists of 13 residues. CDR3 in DNA: TGTGCCAGCAGTTCGTTCTCCTACAATGAGCAGTTCTTC. Its translation is CASSSFSYNEQFF. The variable domain in full, with the rest retrieved from reference TRBV7-2 and TRBJ2-1, is GAGVSQSPSNKVTEKGKDVELRCDPISGHTALYWYRQSLGQGLEFLIYFQGNSAPDKSGLPSDRFSAERTGGSVSTLTIQRTQQEDSAVYLCASSSFSYNEQFFGPGTRLTVL.

The gene calls are TRBV7-3 and TRBJ1-4, with 8 nucleotides matching TRBD1. The germline V gene has CDR1 SGHTA and CDR2 FQGTGA. This CDR3 is built from 13 residues. V lost 4 bases and J lost 8; bases outside the gene matches: 3. CDR3: CASSSNRGEKLFF. CDR3 coding DNA: TGTGCCAGCAGCTCGAACAGGGGGGAAAAACTGTTTTTT.

This chain joins TRBV4-2 and TRBJ2-1; 8 nucleotides line up with TRBD2. The CDR3 length is 16 residues. V gave up 1 base and J gave up 4 bases; unmatched junction bases: 6. Germline values: CDR1 LGHNA, CDR2 YNFKEQ. The CDR3 is CASSQARGRQYNEQFF. In nucleotides, the CDR3 is TGTGCCAGCAGCCAAGCGCGCGGGAGGCAATACAATGAGCAGTTCTTC.

The chain is built from TRBV6-6 and TRBJ2-1; 12 positions agree with TRBD2. The CDR3 covers 15 residues. The germline V gene encodes CDR1 MNHNY and CDR2 SVGAGI (reference sequence). J gave up 4 bases and V 7 bases, and 5 bases lay outside the gene matches. CDR3 residues: CASNLLAGGYNEQFF. As DNA, the CDR3 is TGTGCCAGCAACCTACTAGCGGGAGGATACAATGAGCAGTTCTTC.

This clone has just one count. V and J are TRBV18 and TRBJ1-4; 7 positions agree with TRBD1. J gave up 5 bases and V 4 bases, and 1 base lay outside the gene matches. Germline V gene data show CDR1 as KGHSH and CDR2 as LQKENI. This CDR3 is built from 13 residues. CDR3 coding DNA: TGTGCCAGCTCACTGGGACAGAATGAAAAACTGTTTTTT. Its translation: CASSLGQNEKLFF. The whole variable domain, filled in from reference TRBV18 and TRBJ1-4, reads NAGVMQNPRHLVRRRGQEARLRCSPMKGHSHVYWYRQLPEEGLKFMVYLQKENIIDESGMPKERFSAEFPKEGPSILRIQQVVRGDSAAYFCASSLGQNEKLFFGSGTQLSVL.

The rearrangement joins TRBV30 to TRBJ2-2, with D maybe TRBD2 (6 bases). This CDR3 is built from 14 residues. Per germline, CDR1 GTSNPN and CDR2 SVGIG (reference sequence). V was clipped by 4 bases and J by 7 bases, with 16 bases between them. The CDR3 nucleotides read TGTGCCTGGAATTCGGGACTCACAAGCGGGGAGCTGTTTTTT. Amino acids: CAWNSGLTSGELFF.

V is TRBV3-1 (or the pseudogene TRBV3-2) and J is TRBJ1-2; TRBD1 matches at 7 bases. The CDR3 spans 16 residues. CDR1 is LGHDT, CDR2 YNNKEL, per germline (reference sequence). V was clipped by 6 bases and J by 2 bases; unmatched bases: 12. The CDR3 region is CASRGGTASLNYGYTF. The DNA for the CDR3 is TGTGCCAGCAGGGGCGGGACAGCAAGCCTAAACTATGGCTACACCTTC.

In its sample, this clone was seen many times. The junction shows a germline mismatch at one end, possibly a read error. This chain connects TRBV4-1 to TRBJ2-7; 9 bases match TRBD2. Germline V lookup: CDR1 MGHRA, CDR2 YSYEKL. CDR3 length: 16 residues. CDR3 in amino acids: CASSQGLAGSSYEQYF. In nucleotides, the CDR3 is TGCGCCAGCAGTCAAGGGCTAGCGGGGTCCTCCTACGAGCAGTACTTC.

This clone is a singleton in its sample. The V gene is TRBV28, the J gene TRBJ2-7; tentatively, D is TRBD2 (6 bases). V was trimmed by 5 bases and J by 2 bases, leaving 16 bases between them. Germline loops: CDR1 MDHEN, CDR2 SYDVKM. The CDR3 sequence is 15 residues long. CDR3 nucleotide sequence: TGTGCCAGCAGTACGGGAAGGCGGGGCGCCTACGAGCAGTACTTC. It specifies CASSTGRRGAYEQYF.

The chain is built from TRBV9 and TRBJ2-7; TRBD2 matches at 15 bases. Germline V gene data show CDR1 as SGDLS and CDR2 as YYNGEE. The CDR3 covers 17 residues. V shed 3 bases, J shed 5 bases, and the junction held 9 bases outside the gene matches. This CDR3 is CASSEQPGLAGGNEQYF. Here the CDR3 DNA reads TGTGCCAGCAGCGAACAACCGGGACTAGCGGGAGGAAACGAGCAGTACTTC.

This clone was detected once. The V gene is TRBV6-6, the J gene TRBJ1-5, with 7 bases identical to TRBD1. The V and J ends lost 6 bases and 0 bases, in that order; junction bases with no gene match: 8. The CDR3 is 16 amino acids. Germline loops: CDR1 MNHNY, CDR2 SVGAGI (reference sequence). DNA of the CDR3: TGTGCCAGCAGCGAGTCAGGGGGGTATAGCAATCAGCCCCAGCATTTT. This gives the protein CASSESGGYSNQPQHF.

The chain combines TRBV12-3 or TRBV12-4 with TRBJ2-1; 7 nucleotides match TRBD2. The V gene end was trimmed by 10 bases and the J gene end by 7 bases; junction bases not matched to a gene: 4. The CDR3 sequence is 11 residues long. The CDR3 loop is CATDGGNEQFF. For the CDR3, the DNA is TGTGCCACCGACGGGGGGAATGAGCAGTTCTTC.